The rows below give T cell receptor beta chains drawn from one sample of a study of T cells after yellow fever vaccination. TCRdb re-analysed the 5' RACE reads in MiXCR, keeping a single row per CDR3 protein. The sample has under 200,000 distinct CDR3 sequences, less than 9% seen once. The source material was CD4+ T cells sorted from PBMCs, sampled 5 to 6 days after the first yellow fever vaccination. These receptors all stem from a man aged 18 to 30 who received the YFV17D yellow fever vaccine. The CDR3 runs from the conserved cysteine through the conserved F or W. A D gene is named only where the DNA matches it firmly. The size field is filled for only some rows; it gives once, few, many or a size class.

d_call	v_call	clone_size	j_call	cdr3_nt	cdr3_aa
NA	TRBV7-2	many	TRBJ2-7	TGTGCCAGCAGCTTATCCCGGGGAACTAACGAGCAGTACTTC	CASSLSRGTNEQYF
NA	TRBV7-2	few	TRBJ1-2	TGTGCCAGCAGCCCTCGGGCAGACGATGGCTACACCTTC	CASSPRADDGYTF
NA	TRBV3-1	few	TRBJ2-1	TGTGCCACCAGCCAAGATTTGTCGCGGCCCTCCTACAATGAGCAGTTCTTC	CATSQDLSRPSYNEQFF
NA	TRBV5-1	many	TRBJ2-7	TGCGCCAGCAGCACCAACCGACAGACCTCCGAGCAGTACTTC	CASSTNRQTSEQYF
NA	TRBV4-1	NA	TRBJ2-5	TGCGCCAGCAGCCAAGAATATTGGGGGTGGGAGACCCAGTACTTC	CASSQEYWGWETQYF
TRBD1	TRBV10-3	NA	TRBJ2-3	TGTGCCATCAGGGGGTCAGGGGGTACGGGGAGCACAGATACGCAGTATTTT	CAIRGSGGTGSTDTQYF
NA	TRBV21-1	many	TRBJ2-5	TGTGCCAGCAGCAGAACACCCGGGGCCCAGGGGCAAGAGACCCAGTACTTC	CASSRTPGAQGQETQYF
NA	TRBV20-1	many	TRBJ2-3	TGCAGTGCTGGGGGAGGCGGCGGGGTAGGTGATACGCAGTATTTT	CSAGGGGGVGDTQYF
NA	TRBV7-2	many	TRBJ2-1	TGTGCCAGCAGGCCCGAAGGGGGAAGGCGGGGTGAGCAGTTCTTC	CASRPEGGRRGEQFF
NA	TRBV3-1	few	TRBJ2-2	TGTGCCAGCAGCCAAAGGACCGGGGAGCTGTTTTTT	CASSQRTGELFF
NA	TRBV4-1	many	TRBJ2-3	TGCGCCAGCAGCCACGACCAGGGGCCGCAGTATTTT	CASSHDQGPQYF
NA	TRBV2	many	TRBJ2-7	TGTGCCAGCACGCGCGTCTACGAGCAGTACTTC	CASTRVYEQYF
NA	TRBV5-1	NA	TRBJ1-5	TGCGCCAGCAGCTTGTACCGGGCAGGGCCCCAGCATTTT	CASSLYRAGPQHF
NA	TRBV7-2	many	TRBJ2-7	TGTGCCAGCAGCTCTTATACGGGAACCGCCTACGAGCAGTACTTC	CASSSYTGTAYEQYF
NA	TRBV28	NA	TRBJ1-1	TGTGCCAGCAGGCCCTTCCTGGGCAGGGTTGCTGAAGCTTTCTTT	CASRPFLGRVAEAFF
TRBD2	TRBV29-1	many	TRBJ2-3	TGCAGCTCTGGGACTAGCGGGGGGAAAGATACGCAGTATTTT	CSSGTSGGKDTQYF
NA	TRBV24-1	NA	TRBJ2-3	TGTGCCACCAGTGATTTGATGGGAACCGGCACAGATACGCAGTATTTT	CATSDLMGTGTDTQYF
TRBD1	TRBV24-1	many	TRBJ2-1	TGTGCCACCAGTGACATAGGACAGGGAAAAGACAATGAGCAGTTCTTC	CATSDIGQGKDNEQFF
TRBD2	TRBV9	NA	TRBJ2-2	TGTGCCAGCAGCGAGGGACTAGCGGGGGGACTTATCACCGGGGAGCTGTTTTTT	CASSEGLAGGLITGELFF
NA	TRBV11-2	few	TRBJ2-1	TGTGCCAGCAGCTCGGGGCCCCGTGAGTTCTTC	CASSSGPREFF
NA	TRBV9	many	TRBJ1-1	TGTGCCAGCAGCGTAACGCCGGTAACTGAAGCTTTCTTT	CASSVTPVTEAFF
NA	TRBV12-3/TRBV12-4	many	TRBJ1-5	TGTGCCAGCAGTTCCCAACGTGATCAGCCCCAGCATTTT	CASSSQRDQPQHF
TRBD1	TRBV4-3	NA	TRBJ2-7	TGCGCCAGCAGCCATCATTCTTCCGGGACAGAGAACCCCTACGAGCAGTACTTC	CASSHHSSGTENPYEQYF
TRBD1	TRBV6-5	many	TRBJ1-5	TGTGCCACGCGGCAGGGGGCCTGGGAGCCCCAGCATTTT	CATRQGAWEPQHF
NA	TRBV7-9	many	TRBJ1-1	TGTGCCAGCAGCTTAGAGAGGAACACTGAAGCTTTCTTT	CASSLERNTEAFF
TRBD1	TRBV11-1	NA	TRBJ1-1	TGTGCCAGCAGCTTAGCAACGACAGGGACTGAAGCTTTCTTT	CASSLATTGTEAFF
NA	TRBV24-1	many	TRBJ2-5	TGTGCCACCAGTGATTTGAGGGGGGCGGGAGAGACCCAGTACTTC	CATSDLRGAGETQYF
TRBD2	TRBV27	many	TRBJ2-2	TGTGCCAGCGGACTAGCGGGGTCCGGGGAGCTGTTTTTT	CASGLAGSGELFF
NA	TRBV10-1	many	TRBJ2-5	TGCGCCAGCAGTGAGTCGACTCCGGCCAGCTACCAAGAGACCCAGTACTTC	CASSESTPASYQETQYF
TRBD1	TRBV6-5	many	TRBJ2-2	TGTGCCAGCAGTTACTCGGGACAGGGCACCGGGGAGCTGTTTTTT	CASSYSGQGTGELFF
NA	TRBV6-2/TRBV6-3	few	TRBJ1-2	TGTGCCAGGAAACGTGACTATGGCTACACCTTC	CARKRDYGYTF
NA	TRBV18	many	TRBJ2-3	TGTGCCAGCTCACCTACCCCCAGCACAGATACGCAGTATTTT	CASSPTPSTDTQYF
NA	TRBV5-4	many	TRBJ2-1	TGTGCCAGCAGCTCACTAGACAATGAGCAGTTCTTC	CASSSLDNEQFF
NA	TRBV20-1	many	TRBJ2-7	TGCAGTGCTAGACCTCAGGGGTCCTCCTCCTACGAGCAGTACTTC	CSARPQGSSSYEQYF
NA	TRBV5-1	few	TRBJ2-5	TGCGCCAGCAGCTCCCGGACCCCGGCGGAGACCCAGTACTTC	CASSSRTPAETQYF